This entry describes one TCR beta chain. Its target is unknown. The missing CDR3 end, 3 residues past where the read stops, is filled in from the germline J gene. Produced via immunoSEQ multiplex PCR; TCRdb's table is partial and in-frame only. The sample has about 27,000 clones. This specimen comes from a study of T cells in women clearing cervical HPV infection. Study-level points and caveats: CIN3+ cases had significantly higher TCR richness than controls; evenness did not differ.

The CDR3 has 16 amino acids. V was pared by 1 base and J by 5 bases, with 15 bases between. Germline CDR1 is SGHNT and CDR2 is YYREEE (reference sequence). The sequencing input was blood buffy coat. The TCR was taken from a woman between 18 and 70 years old with a cervical HPV16 infection that either progressed to CIN3+ or cleared (not recorded which). V gene TRBV5-4 combines with J gene TRBJ2-2; unclear D gene. CDR3 in amino acids: CASSLSRRTETGELFF. The covered CDR3 bases are TGTGCCAGCAGCTTGTCCCGACGTACAGAGACCGGGGAG.